There are a few counts of the clone carrying this T cell receptor (beta chain). Its antigen is not identified. 5'RACE primed at constant segments yielded TCR alpha and TCR beta cDNA libraries bearing sample barcodes and UMIs. MiXCR, applied by TCRdb to the 5' RACE reads, yields one record per CDR3 protein. The table records about 430,000 distinct CDR3 sequences, 20% to 30% of them present only once. CDR1 and CDR2 (germline): MNHEY, SVGAGI. The CDR3 totals 16 residues. The junction had 14 bases not matched to a gene; V was cut back by 6 bases and J by 3 bases. The data originate from a study of T-cell memory formation after mild COVID-19. The overall study: TCR clusters mostly belonged to single donors. Overall study results and limits: Second-wave clones reaching peak frequency on day 37 lacked confirmed SARS-CoV-2 specificity. Pre-infection memory showed some responding clones, and this suggested that cross-reactive memory joined.

Sequencing was performed on PBMCs or a T cell subset sorted from them (not recorded which). The clonotype was recovered from an adult woman who had mild COVID-19 (a few samples of this study predate the infection). Cell type and time point are not known. The chain combines TRBV6-5 with TRBJ2-7; 7 positions agree with TRBD1. CDR3 sequence reads: CASSLTEGTDLYEQYF. The CDR3, as DNA: TGTGCCAGCAGCCTCACTGAAGGGACAGACCTCTACGAGCAGTACTTC.